These T cell receptor beta chains were read from a single sample in a study of blood T cell repertoires in COVID-19. Libraries were prepared by immunoSEQ multiplex PCR; TCRdb keeps only in-frame clonotypes and omits some of them. The sample holds around 100,000 clones, approximately 80% seen once. What was sequenced was peripheral blood. The receptor source for this set is a man aged 55 to 70 with acute or convalescent COVID-19. Both conserved end residues are part of each CDR3. D genes are given only for firm matches. Part of the rows lack a size; the others show once, few, many or a class for expanded clones.

abundance | j_gene | d_gene | v_gene | CDR3nt | CDR3aa
. | TRBJ2-3 | . | TRBV7-3 | TGTGCCAGCAGCTTAAGGGCTCGGGGTCCAGATACGCAGTATTTT | CASSLRARGPDTQYF
once | TRBJ2-5 | . | TRBV5-1 | TGCGCCAGCAGCTTGGCCAGGGGCGAAGAGACCCAGTACTTC | CASSLARGEETQYF
. | TRBJ2-2 | . | TRBV19 | TGTGCCAGTAGTTACCGGGACACTAACACCGGGGAGCTGTTTTTT | CASSYRDTNTGELFF
. | TRBJ2-1 | TRBD2 | TRBV3-1/TRBV3-2 | TGTGCCAGCAGCCCGGGACTAGCGGGAGTCAATGAGCAGTTCTTC | CASSPGLAGVNEQFF
. | TRBJ1-4 | TRBD1 | TRBV5-1 | TGCGCCAGCAGCTCAGGGACAGGGGGCAATGAAAAACTGTTTTTT | CASSSGTGGNEKLFF
. | TRBJ1-1 | . | TRBV5-1 | TGCGCCAGCAGCCAAGAACAGGTACTGCCTGAAGCTTTCTTT | CASSQEQVLPEAFF
. | TRBJ2-6 | . | TRBV6-6 | TGTGCCAGCAGTCACGGGGCGGACTACTCTGGGGCCAACGTCCTGACTTTC | CASSHGADYSGANVLTF
. | TRBJ1-1 | . | TRBV7-8 | TGTGCCAGCAGCTTAGTGCCCGGGTTCCCTGAAGCTTTCTTT | CASSLVPGFPEAFF
. | TRBJ2-7 | TRBD2 | TRBV20-1 | TGCAGTGCTAGTGCAACCGGGAGGGGGGAGCAGTACTTC | CSASATGRGEQYF
. | TRBJ1-2 | . | TRBV27 | TGTGCCAGCAGCCCCTCCGGGTCCTATGGCTACACCTTC | CASSPSGSYGYTF
. | TRBJ1-6 | . | TRBV9 | TGTGCCAGCAGCGCCGAGCTCCCGCGTTCACCCCTCCACTTT | CASSAELPRSPLHF
. | TRBJ2-2 | TRBD2 | TRBV10-3 | TGTGCCATCAGTGAGGGACTAGCGGGAACCAAAGGGGGGTACAAGACCGGGGAGCTGTTTTTT | CAISEGLAGTKGGYKTGELFF
. | TRBJ2-1 | . | TRBV9 | TGTGCCAGCAGCCCGCGTGAGGGCCTTTACAATGAGCAGTTCTTC | CASSPREGLYNEQFF
. | TRBJ2-3 | . | TRBV5-1 | TGCGCCAGCAGCTTGTTACCGGCCTGGCAGGCAGATACGCAGTATTTT | CASSLLPAWQADTQYF
. | TRBJ1-5 | TRBD1 | TRBV7-8 | TGTGCCAGCAGCGACAGGGTAGACCAGCCCCAGCATTTT | CASSDRVDQPQHF
. | TRBJ1-1 | . | TRBV28 | TGTGCCAGCAGTTTATGGGGAGGGGCGAACACTGAAGCTTTCTTT | CASSLWGGANTEAFF